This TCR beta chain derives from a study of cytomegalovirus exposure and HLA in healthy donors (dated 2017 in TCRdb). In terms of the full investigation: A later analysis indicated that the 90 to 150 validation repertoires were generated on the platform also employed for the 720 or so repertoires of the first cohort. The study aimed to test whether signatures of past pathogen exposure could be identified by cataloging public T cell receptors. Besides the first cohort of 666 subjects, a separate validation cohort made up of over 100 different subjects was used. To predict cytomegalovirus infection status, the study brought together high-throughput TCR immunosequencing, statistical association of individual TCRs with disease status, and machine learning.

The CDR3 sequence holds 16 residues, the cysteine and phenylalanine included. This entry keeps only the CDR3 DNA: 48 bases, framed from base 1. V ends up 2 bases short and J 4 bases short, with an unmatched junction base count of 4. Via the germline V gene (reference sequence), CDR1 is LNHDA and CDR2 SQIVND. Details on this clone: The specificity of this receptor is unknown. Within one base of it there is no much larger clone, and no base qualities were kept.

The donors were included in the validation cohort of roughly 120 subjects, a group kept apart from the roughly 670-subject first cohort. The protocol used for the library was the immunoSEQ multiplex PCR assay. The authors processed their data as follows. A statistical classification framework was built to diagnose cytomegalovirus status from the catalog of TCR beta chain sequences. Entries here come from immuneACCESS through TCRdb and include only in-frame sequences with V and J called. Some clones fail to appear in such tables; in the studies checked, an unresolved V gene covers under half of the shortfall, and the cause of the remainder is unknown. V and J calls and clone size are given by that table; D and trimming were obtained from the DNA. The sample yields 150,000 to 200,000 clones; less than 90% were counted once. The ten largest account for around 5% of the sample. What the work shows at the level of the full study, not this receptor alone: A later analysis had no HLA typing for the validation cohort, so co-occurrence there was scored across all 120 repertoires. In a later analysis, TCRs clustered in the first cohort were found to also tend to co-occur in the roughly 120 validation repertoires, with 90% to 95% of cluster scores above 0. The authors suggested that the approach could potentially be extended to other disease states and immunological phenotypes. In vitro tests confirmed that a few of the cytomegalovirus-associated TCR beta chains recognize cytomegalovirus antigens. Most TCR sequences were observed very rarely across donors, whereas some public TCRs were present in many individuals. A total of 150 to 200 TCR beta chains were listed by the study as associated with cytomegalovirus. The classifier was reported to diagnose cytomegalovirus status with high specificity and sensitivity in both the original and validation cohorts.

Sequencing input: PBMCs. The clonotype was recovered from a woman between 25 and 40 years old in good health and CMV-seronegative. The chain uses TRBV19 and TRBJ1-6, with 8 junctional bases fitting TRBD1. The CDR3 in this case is CASSIFGDRYNSPLHF. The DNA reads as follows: TGTGCCAGTAGTATATTCGGGGACAGGTATAATTCACCCCTCCACTTT.